This T cell receptor (beta chain) was sequenced in a study of blood T cell repertoires in COVID-19. Germline lookup yields CDR1 MNHEY and CDR2 SVGAGI. Trimming pared 6 bases from V and 4 bases from J, leaving 12 bases between. This CDR3 region has 14 residues. Libraries were prepared by immunoSEQ multiplex PCR; TCRdb keeps only in-frame clonotypes and omits some of them. This sample yields about 250,000 clones, of which roughly 80% are seen a single time; around 8% belongs to the top ten. Input material: peripheral blood. The receptor was isolated from an elderly woman with acute or convalescent COVID-19. The V gene is TRBV6-5, the J gene TRBJ1-4; D uncertain. The CDR3 protein is CASSQSGINEKLFF. The CDR3, as DNA: TGTGCCAGCAGCCAGTCCGGGATTAATGAAAAACTGTTTTTT.